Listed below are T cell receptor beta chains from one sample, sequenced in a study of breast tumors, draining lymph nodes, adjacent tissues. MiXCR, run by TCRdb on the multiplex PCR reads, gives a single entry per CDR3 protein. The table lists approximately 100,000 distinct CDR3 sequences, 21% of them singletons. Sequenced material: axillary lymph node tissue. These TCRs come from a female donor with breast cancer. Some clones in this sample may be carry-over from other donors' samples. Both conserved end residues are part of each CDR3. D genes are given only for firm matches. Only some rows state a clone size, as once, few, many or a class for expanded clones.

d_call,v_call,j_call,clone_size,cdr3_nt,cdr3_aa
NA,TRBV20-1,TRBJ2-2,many,TGCAGTGCTAGGCCGACTAGGAACACCGGGGAGCTGTTTTTT,CSARPTRNTGELFF
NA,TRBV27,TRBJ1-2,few,TGTGCCAGCAGTTTATCGGGGGGGACCTCATATGGCTACACCTTC,CASSLSGGTSYGYTF
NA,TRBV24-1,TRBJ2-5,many,TGTGCCACCAGTGATTCGGGACCCCGCCAAGAGACCCAGTACTTC,CATSDSGPRQETQYF
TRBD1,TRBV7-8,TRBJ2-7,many,TGTGCCAGCAGCTTTCACCGACAGGGGTACTCCTACGAGCAGTACTTC,CASSFHRQGYSYEQYF
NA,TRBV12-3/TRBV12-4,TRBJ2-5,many,TGTGCCAGCAGTTTAGCGGGGGTGCAAGAGACCCAGTACTTC,CASSLAGVQETQYF
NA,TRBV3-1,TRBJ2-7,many,TGTGCCAGCAGCCAGGGGCCTGCGTACGAGCAGTACTTC,CASSQGPAYEQYF
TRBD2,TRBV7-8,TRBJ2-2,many,TGTGCCAGCAGCCACCGGGGAGGGTCTTCCGGGGAGCTGTTTTTT,CASSHRGGSSGELFF
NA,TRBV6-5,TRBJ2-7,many,TGTGCCAGCAGTTACAGGGAGGGGGGTTCCTACGAGCAGTACTTC,CASSYREGGSYEQYF
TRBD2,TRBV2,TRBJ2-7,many,TGTGCCAGCAGTGAAGTCCGGGGGGACTCCTACGAGCAGTACTTC,CASSEVRGDSYEQYF
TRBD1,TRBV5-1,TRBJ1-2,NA,TGCGCCAGCAGCTTGACCGGGACAGGGGGCGAGTTTGATGGCTACACCTTC,CASSLTGTGGEFDGYTF
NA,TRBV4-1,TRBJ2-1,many,TGCGCCAGCAGCCAAGCCCGGGACCCCCCGTTGGAGCAGTTCTTC,CASSQARDPPLEQFF
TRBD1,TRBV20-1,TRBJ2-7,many,TGCAGTGTCCCGGACAGGGGGACCTACGAGCAGTACTTC,CSVPDRGTYEQYF
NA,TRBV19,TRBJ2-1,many,TGTGCCAGTAACCCGACACCAAACAATGAGCAGTTCTTC,CASNPTPNNEQFF
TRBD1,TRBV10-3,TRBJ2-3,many,TGTGCCATCACCGCCGGGGACAGTCTTAGCACAGATACGCAGTATTTT,CAITAGDSLSTDTQYF
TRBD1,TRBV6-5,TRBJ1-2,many,TGTGCCAGCAGTACGGGACAGGCCGCCTATGGCTACACCTTC,CASSTGQAAYGYTF
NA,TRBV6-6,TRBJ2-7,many,TGTGCCAGCAGTTACTCTGAGACCGGTTGGGACTTC,CASSYSETGWDF
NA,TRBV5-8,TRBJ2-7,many,TGTGCCAGCAGCTTGTGGCGGGGAGAAGAGCAGTACTTC,CASSLWRGEEQYF
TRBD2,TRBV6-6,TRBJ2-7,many,TGTGCCAGCAGTAAGACTAGCGGGGGCAGGGGCTACGAGCAGTACTTC,CASSKTSGGRGYEQYF
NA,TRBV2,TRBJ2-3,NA,TGTGCCAGCAGTAGACAAGGTCAAGATACGCAGTATTTT,CASSRQGQDTQYF
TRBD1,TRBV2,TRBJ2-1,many,TGTGCCAGCAGTAGGGGACAGGGCTTCGATGAGCAGTTCTTC,CASSRGQGFDEQFF
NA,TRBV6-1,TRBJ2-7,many,TGTGCCAGCAGTGAAGCTGTAGTTTTAATTACCGTCTACGAGCAGTACTTC,CASSEAVVLITVYEQYF
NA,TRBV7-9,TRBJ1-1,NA,TGTGCCAGCAGCTTAGCCACAGGGTATGCTTTCTTT,CASSLATGYAFF
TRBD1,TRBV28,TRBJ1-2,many,TGTGCCAGCAGTTCCGGACAGGGATGGACTAACTATGGCTACACCTTC,CASSSGQGWTNYGYTF
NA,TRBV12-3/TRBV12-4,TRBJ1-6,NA,TGTGCCAGCAGGATAACAGGGACACGGCCGGGATCACCCCTCCACTTT,CASRITGTRPGSPLHF
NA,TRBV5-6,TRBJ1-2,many,TGTGCCAGCAGTTCGACGGCCGTTAACTATGGCTACACCTTC,CASSSTAVNYGYTF
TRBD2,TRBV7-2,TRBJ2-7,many,TGTGCCAGCAGCAAAGGGTACGGGAGGGCCGGCCACGAGCAGTACTTC,CASSKGYGRAGHEQYF
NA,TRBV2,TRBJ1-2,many,TGTGCCAGCAGTGATAGTAGGGTACTTAACTATGGCTACACCTTC,CASSDSRVLNYGYTF
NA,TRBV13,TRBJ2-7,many,TGTGCCAGCAGCACCCGGACTTTCTACGAGCAGTACTTC,CASSTRTFYEQYF
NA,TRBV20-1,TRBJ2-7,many,TGCAGTGCTCCGGCGAGTTCCTACGAGCAGTACTTC,CSAPASSYEQYF
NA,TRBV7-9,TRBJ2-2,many,TGTGCCAGCAGATATCGGGACACCGGGTCGACCGGGGAGCTGTTTTTT,CASRYRDTGSTGELFF
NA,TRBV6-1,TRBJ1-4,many,TGTGCCACCATGAAAGGGGGTAGTGGTGAAAAACTGTTTTTT,CATMKGGSGEKLFF
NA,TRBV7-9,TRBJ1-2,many,TGTGCCAGCAGCCGCGGATATGGCTACACCTTC,CASSRGYGYTF
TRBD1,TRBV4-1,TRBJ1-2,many,TGCGCCAGCAGCCATCCCACGAAGACAGGGCCTCGTCTTAGTGGCTACACCTTC,CASSHPTKTGPRLSGYTF
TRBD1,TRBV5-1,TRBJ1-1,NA,TGCGCCAGCAGCCAATCCCAGGGGGCTAGCACTGAAGCTTTCTTT,CASSQSQGASTEAFF
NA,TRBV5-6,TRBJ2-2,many,TGTGCCAGCAGCTTCTTTGCGACCGGGGAGCTGTTTTTT,CASSFFATGELFF
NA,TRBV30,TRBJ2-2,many,TGTGCCTGGCGTAAGGGGGCGAACACCGGGGAGCTGTTTTTT,CAWRKGANTGELFF
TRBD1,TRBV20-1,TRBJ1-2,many,TGCAGTGCTAGCGGAAGCACAGGGGGCATTGGGTATGGCTACACCTTC,CSASGSTGGIGYGYTF
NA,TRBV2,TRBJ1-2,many,TGTGCCAGCTCCCTCATTGAAGGGGCGGCAGGCTACACCTTC,CASSLIEGAAGYTF
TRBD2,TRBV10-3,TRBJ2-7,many,TGTGCCACCAACCCGGGACTAGCGGGGGCCTCCTACGAGCAGTACTTC,CATNPGLAGASYEQYF
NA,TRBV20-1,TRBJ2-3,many,TGCAGTGCCGTGGGGGCGGGGAACACAGATACGCAGTATTTT,CSAVGAGNTDTQYF
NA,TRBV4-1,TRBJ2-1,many,TGCGCCAGCAGCCAAGCCTGGCGGGGGCCGTCGAGCTCCTACAATGAGCAGTTCTTC,CASSQAWRGPSSSYNEQFF
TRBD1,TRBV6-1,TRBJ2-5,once,TGTGCCAGCAGTGAAACCTTACAGGGGCGAAAAGAGACCCAGTACTTC,CASSETLQGRKETQYF
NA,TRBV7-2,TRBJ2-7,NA,TGTGCCAGCAGCTTGAGTCCGACGAGCTCCTACGAGCAGTACTTC,CASSLSPTSSYEQYF
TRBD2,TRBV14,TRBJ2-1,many,TGTGCCAGCAGTGACGGACTAGCGGGGGGGCAGGATGAGCAGTTCTTC,CASSDGLAGGQDEQFF
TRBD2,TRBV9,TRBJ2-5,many,TGTGCCAGCAGCGTAGATAGCGGGGGCCCCAACATCCAAGAGACCCAGTACTTC,CASSVDSGGPNIQETQYF
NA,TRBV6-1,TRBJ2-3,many,TGTGCCAGCAGTGAAGCGGGTGGCAGGTCAGATACGCAGTATTTT,CASSEAGGRSDTQYF
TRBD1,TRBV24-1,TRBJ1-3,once,TGTGCCACCCAACAGGGGTTTGGAAACACCATATATTTT,CATQQGFGNTIYF
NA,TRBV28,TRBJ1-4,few,TGTGCCAGCAGGGCCCTCCCGACAGGCAATGAAAAACTGTTTTTT,CASRALPTGNEKLFF
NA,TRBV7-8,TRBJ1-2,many,TGTGCCAGCAGCCCCCCCGGTTTACAGACCGTCTATGGCTACACCTTC,CASSPPGLQTVYGYTF
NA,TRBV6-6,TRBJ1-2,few,TGTGCCAGCAGTCAACGGGGGAACAGGGTCTATGGCTACACCTTC,CASSQRGNRVYGYTF
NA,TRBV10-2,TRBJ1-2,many,TGCGCCAGCAGTGAAGTACAGCTTAACTATGGCTACACCTTC,CASSEVQLNYGYTF
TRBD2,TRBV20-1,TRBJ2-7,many,TGCAGTGGTACGCGTAGCGGGAGAGTCGACGAGCAGTACTTC,CSGTRSGRVDEQYF
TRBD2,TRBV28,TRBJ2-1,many,TGTGCCAGCAGTTTAGCGGGAGAAGTCAATGAGCAGTTCTTC,CASSLAGEVNEQFF